The rows below give T cell receptor beta chains drawn from one sample of a study of post-analysis software for immune sequencing data. TCRdb redid the calling of the PCR reads with MiXCR, one entry per CDR3 protein. The sample has about 200,000 distinct CDR3 sequences, about 30% seen once; the top ten hold 3% to 4%. The material sequenced was blood. The receptors were sampled from a girl under 18 with multiple sclerosis. Each CDR3 is given with its conserved first and last residue. D genes are given only for firm matches. Size is omitted from some rows. Given values are once, few, many or a class for expanded clones.

CDR3 DNA: TGTGCCAGCAGTTTATCCGGGACGGCTAACTATGGCTACACCTTC
CDR3 protein: CASSLSGTANYGYTF
V gene: TRBV27
clone size: many
J gene: TRBJ1-2
D gene: -

CDR3 DNA: TGCAGCGTTGAAGCGGATTTGCAGTACTTC
CDR3 protein: CSVEADLQYF
V gene: TRBV29-1
clone size: -
J gene: TRBJ2-5
D gene: -

CDR3 DNA: TGTGCCAACAGCTCGGGGAGTTACGAGCAGTACTTC
CDR3 protein: CANSSGSYEQYF
V gene: TRBV5-6
clone size: -
J gene: TRBJ2-7
D gene: -

CDR3 DNA: TGTGCCAGCAGTCCTCGGGACAGGGGCGGAACTAATGAAAAACTGTTTTTT
CDR3 protein: CASSPRDRGGTNEKLFF
V gene: TRBV27
clone size: -
J gene: TRBJ1-4
D gene: TRBD1

CDR3 DNA: TGTGCCAGCAGTTTAATGATAGCGGGAGATCCTAAAGAGACCCAGTACTTC
CDR3 protein: CASSLMIAGDPKETQYF
V gene: TRBV28
clone size: -
J gene: TRBJ2-5
D gene: TRBD2

CDR3 DNA: TGCAGTGCCATGGGGGGGGAACTGAACACTGAAGCTTTCTTT
CDR3 protein: CSAMGGELNTEAFF
V gene: TRBV20-1
clone size: -
J gene: TRBJ1-1
D gene: -

CDR3 DNA: TGTGCCAGCAGTAAAAGAGACGTCCTTCAGCCCCAGCATTTT
CDR3 protein: CASSKRDVLQPQHF
V gene: TRBV6-6
clone size: few
J gene: TRBJ1-5
D gene: -

CDR3 DNA: TGCAGTGCTAGAGTAGTAGAGACGTCCCTTGGCTACACCTTC
CDR3 protein: CSARVVETSLGYTF
V gene: TRBV20-1
clone size: -
J gene: TRBJ1-2
D gene: -

CDR3 DNA: TGTGCCAGCTCAAGCCTTGGGAGATCGAACACTGAAGCTTTCTTT
CDR3 protein: CASSSLGRSNTEAFF
V gene: TRBV18
clone size: many
J gene: TRBJ1-1
D gene: -

CDR3 DNA: TGCAGCGTACCTTCAACCCGACGGGGGGTTCCAAGGGTTACTGAAGCTTTCTTT
CDR3 protein: CSVPSTRRGVPRVTEAFF
V gene: TRBV29-1
clone size: few
J gene: TRBJ1-1
D gene: -